A single sample is the source of the 10 T cell receptor beta chains below, sequenced in a study of human T cells and chemical hapten exposure (dated by TCRdb to about 2021). The intended sense of this specimen's time point label: pre-sensitization, week 0. The treatment or condition label corresponds to: therapeutic diphenylcyclopropenone sensitization with weekly scalp DPC. Library generation was performed with RACE. Sequencing instrument: NextSeq 500. TCRdb reprocessing: public reads trimmed at Q25 with fastp, clones called with MiXCR, in-frame beta chains kept. A single entry per CDR3 protein holds the most common genes and DNA from its merged rows. For this sample there are more than 300,000 distinct CDR3 sequences; approximately 5.1% appear just once. The ten largest clonotypes hold 2.5% to 3% of the sample. The material sequenced was whole blood, taken in connection with sensitization to the hapten diphenylcyclopropenone (DPC). The receptors shown here come from a woman in her 50s with alopecia areata. Some clones in this sample may be carry-over from other donors' samples.

This clonotype was observed a few times. The chain has TRBV9 and TRBJ2-2, with no clear D. V lost 0 bases, J lost 5 bases, and 5 bases lay in between. The length of the CDR3 is 13 residues. Germline values: CDR1 SGDLS, CDR2 YYNGEE. The CDR3 here is CASSVVGTGELFF. Written as DNA, the CDR3 is TGTGCCAGCAGCGTAGTAGGAACCGGGGAGCTGTTTTTT.

The rearrangement uses TRBV2 and TRBJ2-1; D may be TRBD1 (6 bases). Between the trimmed V and J ends, which lost 9 bases and 0 bases, there was a span of 21 bases. CDR1 and CDR2 (germline): SNHLY, FYNNEI. This CDR3 region has 17 residues. The chain's CDR3 is CARTRGTVVSSYNEQFF. The CDR3 nucleotides are TGTGCCAGGACAAGGGGGACGGTCGTTAGCTCCTACAATGAGCAGTTCTTC.

The chain carries TRBV6-2 or TRBV6-3 and TRBJ2-1; TRBD1 might be the D (6 bases). Germline CDR1 and CDR2: MNHEY and SVGEGT. The CDR3 spans 14 residues. The V and J ends lost 8 bases and 9 bases respectively, with 20 bases between them. The CDR3 region is CASQTGPEGSEQFF. CDR3 DNA: TGTGCCAGCCAGACAGGTCCGGAAGGGAGTGAGCAGTTCTTC.

This clonotype has at least ten counts. The chain has TRBV20-1 and TRBJ2-2; 12 nucleotides match TRBD1. Germline CDR1 and CDR2: DFQATT and SNEGSKA (reference sequence). The V segment lost 1 base and the J segment 6 bases; nucleotides outside the gene matches: 3. The CDR3 covers 15 residues. The CDR3 region is CSARGGTGGSGELFF. The CDR3 region has the DNA TGCAGTGCTAGAGGAGGGACAGGGGGCTCCGGGGAGCTGTTTTTT.

In this sample, this clonotype turned up many times. The rearrangement joins TRBV24-1 to TRBJ2-2, with TRBD1 matching over 7 bases. Losses at the gene ends were 7 bases for V and 4 bases for J; bases not matched to a gene: 8. Germline V CDR1 and CDR2: KGHDR, SFDVKD. This CDR3 comprises 15 residues. The CDR3 reads CATRTGKESTGELFF. The CDR3, as DNA: TGTGCCACCAGGACAGGGAAAGAGAGCACCGGGGAGCTGTTTTTT.

This clonotype was detected ten times or more. The chain links TRBV12-3 or TRBV12-4 to TRBJ2-2; possible D gene TRBD2, 6 bases. The V end was cut by 4 bases, the J end by 4 bases, with 16 bases between. This CDR3 has 16 residues. The DNA for the CDR3 is TGTGCCAGCAGTTCATTGACAGCGGGCTTCACCGGGGAGCTGTTTTTT. The encoded protein is CASSSLTAGFTGELFF.

This clonotype was counted a few times. The chain uses TRBV9 and TRBJ1-3; 7 positions match TRBD1. J was trimmed by 2 bases and V by 0 bases; bases with no gene match: 2. The length of the CDR3 is 15 residues. The germline gives CDR1 SGDLS, CDR2 YYNGEE. The CDR3 DNA reads as TGTGCCAGCAGCGTAGAACAGGGGCCTGGAAACACCATATATTTT. The encoded protein is CASSVEQGPGNTIYF.

This clonotype has only a few counts. The chain joins TRBV3-1 to TRBJ1-5; D gene uncertain. The CDR3 is 13 amino acids. Trimming took 6 bases from V and 4 from J, leaving 10 bases between them. Germline V gene sequence: CDR1 LGHDT, CDR2 YNNKEL (reference sequence). The chain's CDR3 is CASRSDPNQPQHF. In DNA, the CDR3 is TGTGCCAGCAGATCGGACCCTAATCAGCCCCAGCATTTT.

There are a few counts of this clonotype. The rearrangement joins TRBV5-1 to TRBJ2-1; TRBD2 agrees at 8 bases. The J segment lost 5 bases and the V segment lost 4 bases, leaving 8 bases of the junction unmatched. The CDR3 is made up of 15 amino acids. Germline-derived CDR1 and CDR2 are SGHRS and YFSETQ. CDR3 amino acids: CASSLSGAYNNEQFF. CDR3 coding DNA: TGCGCCAGCAGCCTTAGCGGGGCCTACAACAATGAGCAGTTCTTC. Drawing the rest from reference TRBV5-1 and TRBJ2-1, the complete variable domain is KAGVTQTPRYLIKTRGQQVTLSCSPISGHRSVSWYQQTPGQGLQFLFEYFSETQRNKGNFPGRFSGRQFSNSRSEMNVSTLELGDSALYLCASSLSGAYNNEQFFGPGTRLTVL.

This clonotype showed up many times. The V gene is TRBV7-2, the J gene TRBJ1-3, with 8 bases matching TRBD1. Per the germline V gene, CDR1 is SGHTA and CDR2 is FQGNSA. CDR3 length: 16 amino acids. With 1 base clipped from V and 3 bases from J, the junction kept 5 bases outside the gene matches. CDR3 sequence reads: CASSLGPDRVGNTIYF. The CDR3, as DNA: TGTGCCAGCAGCTTAGGTCCGGACAGGGTTGGAAACACCATATATTTT. The full variable domain, its missing parts supplied by reference TRBV7-2 and TRBJ1-3, is GAGVSQSPSNKVTEKGKDVELRCDPISGHTALYWYRQSLGQGLEFLIYFQGNSAPDKSGLPSDRFSAERTGGSVSTLTIQRTQQEDSAVYLCASSLGPDRVGNTIYFGEGSWLTVV.